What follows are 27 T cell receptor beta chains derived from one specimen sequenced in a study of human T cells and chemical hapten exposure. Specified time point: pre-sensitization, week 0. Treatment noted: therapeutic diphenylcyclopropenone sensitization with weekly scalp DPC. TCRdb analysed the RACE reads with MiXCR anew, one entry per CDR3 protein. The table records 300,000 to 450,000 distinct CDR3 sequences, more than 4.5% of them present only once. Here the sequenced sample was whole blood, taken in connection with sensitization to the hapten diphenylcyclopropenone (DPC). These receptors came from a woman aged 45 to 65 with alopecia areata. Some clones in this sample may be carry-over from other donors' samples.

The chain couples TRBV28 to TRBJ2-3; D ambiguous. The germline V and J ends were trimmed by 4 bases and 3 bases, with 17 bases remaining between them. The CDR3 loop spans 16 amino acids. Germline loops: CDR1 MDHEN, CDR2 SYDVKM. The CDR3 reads CASSSPLLMGTDTQYF. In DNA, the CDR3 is TGTGCCAGCAGTTCTCCGCTGCTTATGGGGACAGATACGCAGTATTTT. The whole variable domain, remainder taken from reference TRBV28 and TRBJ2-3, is DVKVTQSSRYLVKRTGEKVFLECVQDMDHENMFWYRQDPGLGLRLIYFSYDVKMKEKGDIPEGYSVSREKKERFSLILESASTNQTSMYLCASSSPLLMGTDTQYFGPGTRLTVL.

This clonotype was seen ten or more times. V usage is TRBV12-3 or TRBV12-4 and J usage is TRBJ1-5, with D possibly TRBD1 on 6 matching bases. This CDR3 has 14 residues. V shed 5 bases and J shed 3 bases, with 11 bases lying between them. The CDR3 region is CASSAQGVNQPQHF. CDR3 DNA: TGTGCCAGCAGTGCACAGGGAGTCAATCAGCCCCAGCATTTT.

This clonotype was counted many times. The CDR3: CASSTGERLQETQYF. The CDR3 DNA is TGTGCCAGCTCAACAGGGGAAAGGCTACAAGAGACCCAGTACTTC. The rearrangement uses TRBV18 and TRBJ2-5, with 7 bases aligning to TRBD1. CDR3 length: 15 amino acids. Per germline, CDR1 KGHSH and CDR2 LQKENI. J lost 2 bases, V lost 5 bases, and 8 bases had no gene match.

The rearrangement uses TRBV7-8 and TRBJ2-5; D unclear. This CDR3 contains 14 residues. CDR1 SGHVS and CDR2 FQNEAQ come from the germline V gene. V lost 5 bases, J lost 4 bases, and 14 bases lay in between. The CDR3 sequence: CASSPTEVTETQYF. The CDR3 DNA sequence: TGTGCCAGCAGCCCGACGGAAGTAACAGAGACCCAGTACTTC.

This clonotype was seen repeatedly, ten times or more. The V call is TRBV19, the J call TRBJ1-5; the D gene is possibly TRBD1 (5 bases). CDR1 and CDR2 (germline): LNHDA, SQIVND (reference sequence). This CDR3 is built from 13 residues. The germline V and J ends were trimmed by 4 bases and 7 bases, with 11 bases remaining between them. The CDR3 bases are TGTGCCAGTAGTACGGGGGGAGGCCAGCCCCAGCATTTT. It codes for CASSTGGGQPQHF.

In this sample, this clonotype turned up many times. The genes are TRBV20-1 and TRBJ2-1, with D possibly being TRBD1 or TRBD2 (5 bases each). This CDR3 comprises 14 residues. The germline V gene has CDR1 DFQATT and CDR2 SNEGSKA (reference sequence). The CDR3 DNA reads TGCACCCCTTTAGGGACCGAATACTACAATGAGCAGTTCTTC. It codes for CTPLGTEYYNEQFF.

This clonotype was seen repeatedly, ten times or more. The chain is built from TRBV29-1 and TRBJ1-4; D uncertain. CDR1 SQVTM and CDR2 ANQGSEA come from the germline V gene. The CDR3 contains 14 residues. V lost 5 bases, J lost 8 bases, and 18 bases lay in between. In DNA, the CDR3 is TGCAGCGTTACTCTGAGTAATAGAGGGGAAAAACTGTTTTTT. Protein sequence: CSVTLSNRGEKLFF.

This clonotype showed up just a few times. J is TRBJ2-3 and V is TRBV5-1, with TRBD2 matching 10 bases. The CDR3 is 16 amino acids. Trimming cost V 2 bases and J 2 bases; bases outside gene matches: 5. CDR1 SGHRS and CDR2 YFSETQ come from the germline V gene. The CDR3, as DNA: TGCGCCAGCAGCTTCGGTCTAGCGGGGGTCACAGATACGCAGTATTTT. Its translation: CASSFGLAGVTDTQYF. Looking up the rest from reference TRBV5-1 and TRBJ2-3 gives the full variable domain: KAGVTQTPRYLIKTRGQQVTLSCSPISGHRSVSWYQQTPGQGLQFLFEYFSETQRNKGNFPGRFSGRQFSNSRSEMNVSTLELGDSALYLCASSFGLAGVTDTQYFGPGTRLTVL.

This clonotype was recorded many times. The CDR3 DNA reads as TGTGCCAGCAGCCAAGATCCGAGCGGCACAGATACGCAGTATTTT. Amino acid sequence: CASSQDPSGTDTQYF. This chain uses TRBV14 with TRBJ2-3; D unresolved. Germline-derived CDR1 and CDR2 are SGHDN and FVKESK. The CDR3 loop spans 15 amino acids. V lost 0 bases and J lost 1, with 8 bases in between.

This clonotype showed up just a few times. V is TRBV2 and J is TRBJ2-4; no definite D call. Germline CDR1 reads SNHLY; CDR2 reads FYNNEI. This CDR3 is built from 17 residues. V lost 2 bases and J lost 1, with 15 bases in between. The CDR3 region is CASSEHGSRMAKNIQYF. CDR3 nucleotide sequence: TGTGCCAGCAGTGAACATGGCAGCCGTATGGCCAAAAACATTCAGTACTTC.

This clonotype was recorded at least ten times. The DNA for the CDR3 is TGCGCCAGCAGGGAACTAGATGAGCAGTTCTTC. Its protein product is CASRELDEQFF. The J gene is TRBJ2-1, the V gene TRBV5-1, with a possible D match to TRBD2 (5 bases). CDR1 is SGHRS, CDR2 YFSETQ, per germline. The V end lost 5 bases, the J end lost 8 bases, and 8 bases lay between the germline ends. The length of the CDR3 is 11 residues.

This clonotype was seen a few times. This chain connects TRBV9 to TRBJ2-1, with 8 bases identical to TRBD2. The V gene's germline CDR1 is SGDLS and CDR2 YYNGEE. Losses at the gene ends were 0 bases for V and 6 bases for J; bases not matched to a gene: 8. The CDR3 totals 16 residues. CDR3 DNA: TGTGCCAGCAGCGTAGTAGGAGCGGGAGCCCTCAATGAGCAGTTCTTC. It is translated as CASSVVGAGALNEQFF. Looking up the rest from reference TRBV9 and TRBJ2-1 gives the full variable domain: DSGVTQTPKHLITATGQRVTLRCSPRSGDLSVYWYQQSLDQGLQFLIQYYNGEERAKGNILERFSAQQFPDLHSELNLSSLELGDSALYFCASSVVGAGALNEQFFGPGTRLTVL.

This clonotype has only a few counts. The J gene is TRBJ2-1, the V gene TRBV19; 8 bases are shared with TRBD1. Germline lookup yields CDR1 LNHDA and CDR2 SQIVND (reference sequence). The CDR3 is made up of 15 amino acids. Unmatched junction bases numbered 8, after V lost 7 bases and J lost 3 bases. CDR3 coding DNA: TGTGCCAGTAATGCCGGGACAGGACTCTACAATGAGCAGTTCTTC. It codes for CASNAGTGLYNEQFF.

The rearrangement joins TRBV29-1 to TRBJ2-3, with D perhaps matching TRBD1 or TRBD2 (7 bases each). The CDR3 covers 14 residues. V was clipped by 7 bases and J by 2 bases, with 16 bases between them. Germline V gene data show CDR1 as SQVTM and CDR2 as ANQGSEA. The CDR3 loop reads CSERGLAATDTQYF. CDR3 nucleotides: TGCAGCGAAAGGGGGCTAGCGGCCACAGATACGCAGTATTTT.

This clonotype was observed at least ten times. CDR3 residues: CSAPRLAQQTQYF. The CDR3 DNA reads TGCAGTGCTCCCCGACTAGCTCAACAGACCCAGTACTTC. The gene calls are TRBV20-1 and TRBJ2-5; 7 nucleotides match TRBD2. The CDR3 length is 13 residues. V dropped 5 bases and J dropped 6; count of bases not matched to a gene: 9. CDR1 is DFQATT and CDR2 is SNEGSKA in the germline V gene (reference sequence).

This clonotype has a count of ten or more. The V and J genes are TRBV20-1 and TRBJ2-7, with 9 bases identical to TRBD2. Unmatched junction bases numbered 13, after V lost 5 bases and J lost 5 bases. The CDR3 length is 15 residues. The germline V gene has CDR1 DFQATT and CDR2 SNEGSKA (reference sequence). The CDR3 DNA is TGCAGTGCTCCGGGTAGCGGGAGAAGGACCGACGAGCAGTACTTC. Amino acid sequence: CSAPGSGRRTDEQYF.

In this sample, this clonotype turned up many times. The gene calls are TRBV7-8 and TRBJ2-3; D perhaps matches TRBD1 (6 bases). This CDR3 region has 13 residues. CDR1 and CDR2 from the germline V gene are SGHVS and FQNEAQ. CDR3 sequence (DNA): TGTGCTTGTAAGGGGGAGCCCACAGATACGCAGTATTTT. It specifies CACKGEPTDTQYF.

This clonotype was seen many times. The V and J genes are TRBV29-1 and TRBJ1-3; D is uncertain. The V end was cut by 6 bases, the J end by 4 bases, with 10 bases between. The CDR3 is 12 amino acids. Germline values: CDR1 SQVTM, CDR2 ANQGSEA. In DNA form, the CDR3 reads TGCAGCGTAAGGGAAACCGGAAACACCATATATTTT. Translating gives CSVRETGNTIYF.

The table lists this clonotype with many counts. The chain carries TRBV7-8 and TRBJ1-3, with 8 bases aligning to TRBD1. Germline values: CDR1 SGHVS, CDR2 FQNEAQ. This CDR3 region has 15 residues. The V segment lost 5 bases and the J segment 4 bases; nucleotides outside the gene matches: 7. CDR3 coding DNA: TGTGCCAGCAGCACTGGACAGGGCGGAGGAAACACCATATATTTT. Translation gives CASSTGQGGGNTIYF.

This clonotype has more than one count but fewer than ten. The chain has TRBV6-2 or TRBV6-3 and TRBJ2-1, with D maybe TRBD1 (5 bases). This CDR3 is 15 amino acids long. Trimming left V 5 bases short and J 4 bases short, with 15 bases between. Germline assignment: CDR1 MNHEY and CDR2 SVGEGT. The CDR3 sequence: CASSPPSGAYNEQFF. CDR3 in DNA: TGTGCCAGCAGTCCCCCGAGTGGGGCGTACAATGAGCAGTTCTTC.

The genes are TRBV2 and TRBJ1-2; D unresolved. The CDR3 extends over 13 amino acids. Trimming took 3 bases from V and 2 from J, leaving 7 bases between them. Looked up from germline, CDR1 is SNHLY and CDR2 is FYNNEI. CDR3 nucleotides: TGTGCCAGCAGTGAGCTAGACAACTATGGCTACACCTTC. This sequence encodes CASSELDNYGYTF.

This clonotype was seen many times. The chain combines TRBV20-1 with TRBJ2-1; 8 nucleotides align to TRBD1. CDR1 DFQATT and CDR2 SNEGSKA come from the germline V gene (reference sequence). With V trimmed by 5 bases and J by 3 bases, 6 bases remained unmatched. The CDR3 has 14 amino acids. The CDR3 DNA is TGCAGTGCTCTGGACAGGGTCTTCTACAATGAGCAGTTCTTC. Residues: CSALDRVFYNEQFF.

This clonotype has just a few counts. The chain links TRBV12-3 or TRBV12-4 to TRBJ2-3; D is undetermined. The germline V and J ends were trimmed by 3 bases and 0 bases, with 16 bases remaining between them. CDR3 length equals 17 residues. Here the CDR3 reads CASSFLIRPSSTDTQYF. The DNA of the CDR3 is TGTGCCAGCAGTTTTCTCATACGGCCCTCTAGCACAGATACGCAGTATTTT.

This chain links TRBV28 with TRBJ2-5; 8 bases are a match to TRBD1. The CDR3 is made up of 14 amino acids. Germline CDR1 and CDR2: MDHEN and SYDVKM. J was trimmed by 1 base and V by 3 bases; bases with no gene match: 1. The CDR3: CASSFDRGQETQYF. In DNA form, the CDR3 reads TGTGCCAGCAGTTTCGACAGGGGCCAAGAGACCCAGTACTTC.

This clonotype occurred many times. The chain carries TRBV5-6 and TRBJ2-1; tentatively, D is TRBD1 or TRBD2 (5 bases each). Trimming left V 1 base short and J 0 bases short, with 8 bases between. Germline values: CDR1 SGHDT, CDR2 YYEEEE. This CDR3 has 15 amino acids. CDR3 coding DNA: TGTGCCAGCAGCTTGTGGGGGAGCTCCTACAATGAGCAGTTCTTC. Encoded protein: CASSLWGSSYNEQFF. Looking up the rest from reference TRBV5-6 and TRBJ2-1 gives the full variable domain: DAGVTQSPTHLIKTRGQQVTLRCSPKSGHDTVSWYQQALGQGPQFIFQYYEEEERQRGNFPDRFSGHQFPNYSSELNVNALLLGDSALYLCASSLWGSSYNEQFFGPGTRLTVL.

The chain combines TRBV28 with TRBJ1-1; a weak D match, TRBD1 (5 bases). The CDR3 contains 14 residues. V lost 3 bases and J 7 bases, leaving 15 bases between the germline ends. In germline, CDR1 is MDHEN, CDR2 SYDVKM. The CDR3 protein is CASSLVRGISEAFF. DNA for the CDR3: TGTGCCAGCAGTTTGGTGAGGGGCATCAGTGAAGCTTTCTTT.

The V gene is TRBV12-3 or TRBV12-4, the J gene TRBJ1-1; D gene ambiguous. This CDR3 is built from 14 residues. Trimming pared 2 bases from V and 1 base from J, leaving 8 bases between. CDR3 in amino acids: CASSLNTENTEAFF. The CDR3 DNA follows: TGTGCCAGCAGTTTAAATACAGAGAACACTGAAGCTTTCTTT.